The entry below gives a single T cell receptor beta chain sequence along with its context. Its antigen is not known. The entry originates in a study of response to subunit inactivated influenza vaccine. The germline V gene encodes CDR1 SQVTM and CDR2 ANQGSEA. The CDR3 has 13 amino acids. Between the trimmed V and J ends, which lost 7 bases and 4 bases, there was a span of 16 bases. The study, taken as a whole, reports: There was a suggestion from the authors that each seasonal influenza vaccination recruits few new T cells.

MiXCR was run by TCRdb on the RT-PCR reads, yielding one entry per CDR3 protein. The repertoire includes fewer than 600,000 distinct CDR3 sequences, approximately 7.2% of them detected once, and approximately 14% sits in the top ten. This TCR was recovered from a man aged 50-75 years who received an inactivated influenza vaccine. The sample was PBMCs from blood, taken around 2 years after vaccination. J is TRBJ2-5 and V is TRBV29-1, with a tentative D call TRBD1 (6 bases). The CDR3 spells CSAQGSVGETQYF. The DNA of the CDR3 is TGCAGCGCCCAGGGGAGCGTGGGAGAGACCCAGTACTTC.